The 16 T cell receptor beta chains below all came from one sample that was sequenced in a study of blood T cell repertoires in COVID-19. Clones were sequenced by immunoSEQ multiplex PCR, and TCRdb holds only the in-frame ones, with some missing. The sample has approximately 110,000 clones, roughly 90% seen once; the top ten hold 7.5% to 9.5%. Specimen: peripheral blood. Source of these receptors: a woman aged 70-85 years who had recovered from COVID-19.

This clone was seen just once. The chain carries TRBV29-1 and TRBJ2-2, with 11 nucleotides matching TRBD2. The CDR3 has 17 residues. J was trimmed by 0 bases and V by 6 bases; bases with no gene match: 9. Per the germline V gene, CDR1 is SQVTM and CDR2 is ANQGSEA. The CDR3 sequence is CSVSGTSGSPNTGELFF. CDR3 nucleotides: TGCAGCGTCTCCGGGACTAGCGGTTCCCCGAACACCGGGGAGCTGTTTTTT.

The rearrangement links TRBV15 to TRBJ2-7; 7 bases match TRBD1. CDR1 is LNHNV and CDR2 is YYDKDF in the germline V gene (reference sequence). The junction had 12 bases not matched to a gene; V was cut back by 6 bases and J by 1 base. CDR3 size: 16 residues. CDR3 loop: CATSKRGQDPSYEQYF. The CDR3 nucleotides read TGTGCCACCAGTAAGAGAGGACAGGACCCTTCCTACGAGCAGTACTTC.

The chain uses TRBV5-1 and TRBJ1-1; D perhaps matches TRBD1 (6 bases). The CDR3 is made up of 15 amino acids. Per germline, CDR1 SGHRS and CDR2 YFSETQ. The V and J ends lost 1 base and 7 bases respectively, with 17 bases between them. CDR3 DNA sequence: TGCGCCAGCAGCTTGCAAGGGGCATTAGGGGGTGAAGCTTTCTTT. The encoded protein is CASSLQGALGGEAFF.

This clone appeared once. The CDR3 loop reads CSVVYSTNTGELFF. For the CDR3, the DNA is TGCAGCGTTGTATACAGTACGAACACCGGGGAGCTGTTTTTT. The chain couples TRBV29-1 to TRBJ2-2; D not resolved. The germline CDR1 and CDR2 sequences are SQVTM and ANQGSEA. The CDR3 extends over 14 amino acids. With 4 bases removed from V and 0 bases from J, the gap between germline ends came to 9 bases.

The V and J genes are TRBV29-1 and TRBJ2-7, with 7 positions matching TRBD1. The V gene's germline CDR1 is SQVTM and CDR2 ANQGSEA. The CDR3 consists of 17 residues. Trimming at V came to 7 bases and at J to 7 bases, leaving 25 bases not matched to a gene. The CDR3 loop is CSGTDRASQAGRLEQYF. Written as DNA, the CDR3 is TGCAGCGGAACTGACAGGGCCTCTCAGGCTGGCCGTCTAGAGCAGTACTTC.

V gene TRBV6-6 combines with J gene TRBJ2-3; TRBD2 might be the D (5 bases). This CDR3 is built from 16 residues. Trimming cost V 6 bases and J 6 bases, with 22 bases left between them. In germline, CDR1 is MNHNY, CDR2 SVGAGI (reference sequence). The CDR3 here is CASSRPARGLGDTQYF. CDR3 sequence (DNA): TGTGCCAGCAGCCGACCCGCCCGCGGGCTAGGCGATACGCAGTATTTT.

V is TRBV4-3 and J is TRBJ1-2, with TRBD1 identical over 8 bases. From germline, CDR1 is LGHNA and CDR2 YSLEER. Losses at the gene ends were 0 bases for V and 8 bases for J; bases not matched to a gene: 5. This CDR3 region has 14 residues. CDR3 protein: CASSQDQDRAGYTF. CDR3 coding DNA: TGCGCCAGCAGCCAAGACCAGGACAGGGCCGGCTACACCTTC.

The rearrangement joins TRBV30 to TRBJ1-2; D possibly corresponds to TRBD1 (5 bases). The CDR3 is made up of 8 amino acids. CDR1 and CDR2 (germline): GTSNPN, SVGIG (reference sequence). V lost 5 bases, J lost 11 bases, and 6 bases lay in between. The CDR3 bases are TGTGCCTGGGACAGTTACACCTTC. Its translation is CAWDSYTF.

The chain employs TRBV7-8 and TRBJ1-6; D ambiguous. Per germline, CDR1 SGHVS and CDR2 FQNEAQ. With 1 base removed from V and 10 bases from J, the gap between germline ends came to 17 bases. This CDR3 is built from 16 residues. The CDR3 here is CASSLVGPGFVSPLHF. The CDR3 DNA sequence: TGTGCCAGCAGCTTAGTCGGTCCGGGGTTTGTGTCACCCCTCCACTTT.

As concerns this clone: This specimen includes other DNA sequences encoding the same CDR3. The rearrangement uses TRBV3-1 (or the pseudogene TRBV3-2) and TRBJ2-3; tentatively, D is TRBD2 (5 bases). Germline V gives CDR1 LGHDT, CDR2 YNNKEL (reference sequence). The length of the CDR3 is 15 residues. Trimming took 3 bases from V and 1 from J, leaving 11 bases between them. CDR3 region: CASSQGDYRTDTQYF. The CDR3 DNA reads as TGTGCCAGCAGCCAGGGTGACTACCGCACAGATACGCAGTATTTT.

There are a few counts of this clone. V gene TRBV7-2 combines with J gene TRBJ2-6; weak D call: TRBD2 (5 bases). Germline-derived CDR1 and CDR2 are SGHTA and FQGNSA. The CDR3 sequence is 15 residues long. Trimming shortened V by 5 bases and J by 2 bases, and 10 bases separated the two germline ends. CDR3 amino acids: CASSPRGAGANVLTF. In nucleotides, the CDR3 is TGTGCCAGCAGCCCCCGGGGAGCTGGGGCCAACGTCCTGACTTTC.

The chain combines TRBV24-1 with TRBJ2-3, with 11 bases matching TRBD2. This CDR3 has 17 residues. CDR1 and CDR2 from the germline V gene are KGHDR and SFDVKD. The V segment lost 3 bases and the J segment 4 bases; nucleotides outside the gene matches: 8. CDR3 nucleotide sequence: TGTGCCACCAGTGATCCCAGACTAGCGGGGAAATCAGATACGCAGTATTTT. It encodes CATSDPRLAGKSDTQYF.

CDR3 sequence reads: CASSPGILSNQPQHF. The CDR3 DNA sequence: TGTGCCAGCAGTCCGGGGATCCTTAGCAATCAGCCCCAGCATTTT. The chain joins TRBV6-2 or TRBV6-3 to TRBJ1-5; the D is unclear. In germline, CDR1 is MNHEY, CDR2 SVGEGT. Deletions cut 5 bases from V and 0 bases from J, with 11 bases between. This CDR3 has 15 amino acids.

The J gene is TRBJ1-5, the V gene TRBV6-5; no definite D call. Germline V CDR1 and CDR2: MNHEY, SVGAGI. The CDR3 consists of 13 residues. V lost 7 bases, J lost 5 bases, and 12 bases lay in between. CDR3 nucleotide sequence: TGTGCCAGCACTGCGGGGTACGATCAGCCCCAGCATTTT. Its translation: CASTAGYDQPQHF.

The rearrangement links TRBV7-8 to TRBJ1-2; maybe TRBD1 (6 bases). CDR1 is SGHVS and CDR2 is FQNEAQ in the germline V gene. The ends were cut back, 4 bases at V and 8 bases at J, with 17 bases in the middle. CDR3 length: 14 residues. The CDR3 reads CASSSLGGGQGYTF. CDR3 in DNA: TGTGCCAGCAGCTCCTTGGGAGGGGGGCAAGGCTACACCTTC.

The chain combines TRBV21-1 with TRBJ1-2; the D call TRBD1 from the table was never checked on the DNA. TRBV21-1 is termed a pseudogene. The CDR3 has 14 residues. The CDR3 sequence is CASSKGRTGYGYTF. The CDR3 DNA is TGTGCCAGCAGCAAAGGCCGGACAGGCTATGGCTACACCTTC.